These T cell receptor beta chains were read from a single sample in a study of blood T cells in healthy people across ages. TCRdb independently ran MiXCR on the 5' RACE reads; one entry per CDR3 protein. The table lists approximately 780,000 distinct CDR3 sequences, more than 25% of them singletons. The same data also went into a second study, on T cells of mothers and their children.

Sequenced: blood. The receptor set was obtained from a boy aged 10-17 years in good health. Both conserved end residues are part of each CDR3. The D gene is left open where the match is weak. Clone size is not always given. Where it is, it says once, few, many or a class for expanded clones.

len: 16
d_gene: NA
j_gene: TRBJ2-1
abundance: few
v_gene: TRBV4-2
CDR3nt: TGTGCCAGCAGCCCAAGGACGTCCGGCTCCTACAATGAGCAGTTCTTC
CDR3aa: CASSPRTSGSYNEQFF

len: 14
d_gene: TRBD1
j_gene: TRBJ2-5
abundance: NA
v_gene: TRBV28
CDR3nt: TGTGCCAGCAGTTTACAGGACAGGGCGGAGACCCAGTACTTC
CDR3aa: CASSLQDRAETQYF

len: 14
d_gene: NA
j_gene: TRBJ1-4
abundance: few
v_gene: TRBV5-1
CDR3nt: TGCGCCAGCAGTTCCTCAGGACGAGAGGAAAAACTGTTTTTT
CDR3aa: CASSSSGREEKLFF

len: 12
d_gene: NA
j_gene: TRBJ2-7
abundance: once
v_gene: TRBV14
CDR3nt: TGTGCCAGCAGCTCAAACGAGGACGAGCAGTACTTC
CDR3aa: CASSSNEDEQYF

len: 14
d_gene: TRBD1
j_gene: TRBJ1-5
abundance: NA
v_gene: TRBV19
CDR3nt: TGTGCCACCGGGACAGGGGGCTTCAATCAGCCCCAGCATTTT
CDR3aa: CATGTGGFNQPQHF

len: 11
d_gene: NA
j_gene: TRBJ2-5
abundance: NA
v_gene: TRBV21-1
CDR3nt: TGTGCCGGGACTAGCAGGGAGACCCAGTACTTC
CDR3aa: CAGTSRETQYF

len: 15
d_gene: TRBD2
j_gene: TRBJ2-1
abundance: NA
v_gene: TRBV24-1
CDR3nt: TGTGCCACCAGTGATTGGGGACTTAGCGGGTATGAGCAGTTCTTC
CDR3aa: CATSDWGLSGYEQFF

len: 15
d_gene: TRBD1
j_gene: TRBJ1-4
abundance: NA
v_gene: TRBV25-1
CDR3nt: TGTGCCAGCAGACCTACACAGGGGGGAGGTGAAAAACTGTTTTTT
CDR3aa: CASRPTQGGGEKLFF

len: 15
d_gene: NA
j_gene: TRBJ2-7
abundance: NA
v_gene: TRBV27
CDR3nt: TGTGCCAGCAGTTTCCAAGGGGACTGGCCCTACGAGCAGTACTTC
CDR3aa: CASSFQGDWPYEQYF

len: 16
d_gene: NA
j_gene: TRBJ2-5
abundance: few
v_gene: TRBV10-3
CDR3nt: TGTGCCATCAGTGAACTAGCAGATCTCCTGCAAGAGACCCAGTACTTC
CDR3aa: CAISELADLLQETQYF

len: 14
d_gene: NA
j_gene: TRBJ2-1
abundance: few
v_gene: TRBV5-5
CDR3nt: TGTGCCAGCAGCTTTTCGGCGGCCTACAATGAGCAGTTCTTC
CDR3aa: CASSFSAAYNEQFF

len: 13
d_gene: NA
j_gene: TRBJ2-5
abundance: NA
v_gene: TRBV20-1
CDR3nt: TGCAGTGCTTCCCCCGGGTCACAAGAGACCCAGTACTTC
CDR3aa: CSASPGSQETQYF

len: 17
d_gene: NA
j_gene: TRBJ2-2
abundance: NA
v_gene: TRBV20-1
CDR3nt: TGCAGTGCTAGAGTAGGGGGTAGCGCCCCGGACACCGGGGAGCTGTTTTTT
CDR3aa: CSARVGGSAPDTGELFF

len: 13
d_gene: NA
j_gene: TRBJ2-5
abundance: NA
v_gene: TRBV7-3
CDR3nt: TGTGCCAGCAGCCTAAACGACTTTGAGACCCAGTACTTC
CDR3aa: CASSLNDFETQYF

len: 16
d_gene: NA
j_gene: TRBJ2-4
abundance: NA
v_gene: TRBV2
CDR3nt: TGTGCCAGCAGTTCCGGACTTACCTTAGCCAAAAACATTCAGTACTTC
CDR3aa: CASSSGLTLAKNIQYF

len: 15
d_gene: NA
j_gene: TRBJ2-1
abundance: few
v_gene: TRBV9
CDR3nt: TGTGCCAGCAGCTATGCAGGGGGGTCCTACAATGAGCAGTTCTTC
CDR3aa: CASSYAGGSYNEQFF

len: 16
d_gene: TRBD2
j_gene: TRBJ2-3
abundance: few
v_gene: TRBV3-1
CDR3nt: TGTGCCAGCAGCCGCTCGACTAGCGGGGGAGGAGATACGCAGTATTTT
CDR3aa: CASSRSTSGGGDTQYF

len: 14
d_gene: NA
j_gene: TRBJ2-1
abundance: few
v_gene: TRBV27
CDR3nt: TGTGCCAGCAGTGTCGACAGGTTTTCCAATGAGCAGTTCTTC
CDR3aa: CASSVDRFSNEQFF

len: 14
d_gene: NA
j_gene: TRBJ2-7
abundance: few
v_gene: TRBV28
CDR3nt: TGTGCCAGCGCGAACATTGGGCCCGGCTACGAGCAGTACTTC
CDR3aa: CASANIGPGYEQYF

len: 15
d_gene: NA
j_gene: TRBJ1-5
abundance: few
v_gene: TRBV28
CDR3nt: TGTGCCAGCAGTGTACGAATGATTAGCAATCAGCCCCAGCATTTT
CDR3aa: CASSVRMISNQPQHF

len: 12
d_gene: NA
j_gene: TRBJ2-5
abundance: few
v_gene: TRBV20-1
CDR3nt: TGCAGTGCCTGGGGACGACAAGAGACCCAGTACTTC
CDR3aa: CSAWGRQETQYF

len: 16
d_gene: NA
j_gene: TRBJ2-1
abundance: NA
v_gene: TRBV9
CDR3nt: TGTGCCAGCAGCGTAGAAGGGAGGGGGGCCTACAATGAGCAGTTCTTC
CDR3aa: CASSVEGRGAYNEQFF

len: 14
d_gene: NA
j_gene: TRBJ2-7
abundance: NA
v_gene: TRBV20-1
CDR3nt: TGCAGTGCCTCCAAGGGGACCGAAACCTACGAGCAGTACTTC
CDR3aa: CSASKGTETYEQYF

len: 14
d_gene: NA
j_gene: TRBJ1-4
abundance: few
v_gene: TRBV20-1
CDR3nt: TGCAGTGCTAGAGAGCCCTACGGAAATGAAAAACTGTTTTTT
CDR3aa: CSAREPYGNEKLFF

len: 15
d_gene: TRBD2
j_gene: TRBJ2-1
abundance: NA
v_gene: TRBV10-2
CDR3nt: TGCGCCAGCAGACCCGGACTAGCTACTTACAATGAGCAGTTCTTC
CDR3aa: CASRPGLATYNEQFF

len: 15
d_gene: TRBD2
j_gene: TRBJ2-7
abundance: NA
v_gene: TRBV5-1
CDR3nt: TGCGCCAGCAGCTTAACTAGCGGGAGTTCCTACGAGCAGTACTTC
CDR3aa: CASSLTSGSSYEQYF

len: 17
d_gene: NA
j_gene: TRBJ1-1
abundance: NA
v_gene: TRBV18
CDR3nt: TGTGCCAGCTCACTCAACAATTTGAGGCTCATGAACACTGAAGCTTTCTTT
CDR3aa: CASSLNNLRLMNTEAFF

len: 16
d_gene: NA
j_gene: TRBJ1-5
abundance: NA
v_gene: TRBV6-2/TRBV6-3
CDR3nt: TGTGCCAGCAGTTACTATACAGGGATAAGAAATCAGCCCCAGCATTTT
CDR3aa: CASSYYTGIRNQPQHF

len: 11
d_gene: NA
j_gene: TRBJ2-1
abundance: few
v_gene: TRBV29-1
CDR3nt: TGCAGCGTTGTGACAGTAAATGAGCAGTTCTTC
CDR3aa: CSVVTVNEQFF

len: 12
d_gene: NA
j_gene: TRBJ2-7
abundance: few
v_gene: TRBV30
CDR3nt: TGTGCCTGGTCCCGGGGCCTTCACGAGCAGTACTTC
CDR3aa: CAWSRGLHEQYF

len: 15
d_gene: NA
j_gene: TRBJ2-7
abundance: few
v_gene: TRBV5-1
CDR3nt: TGCGCCAGCGGCCTGTTAGGGGGTGGGGTCTACGAGCAGTACTTC
CDR3aa: CASGLLGGGVYEQYF